These T cell receptor beta chains were read from a single sample in a study of blood T cell repertoires in COVID-19. Assay: immunoSEQ multiplex PCR; the TCRdb copy retains only in-frame clones and omits some. The table shows a few hundred thousand clones, with approximately 89% occurring only once. The sample was peripheral blood. These receptors were taken from a woman aged 40-49 years who had recovered from COVID-19. CDR3s include the opening cysteine and the closing phenylalanine or tryptophan. The order of the fields is V gene, J gene, CDR3 length, D gene, CDR3 protein, CDR3 DNA. A D gene is named only where the DNA matches it firmly.

v_call: TRBV7-9
j_call: TRBJ2-2
cdr3_length: 16
d_call: NA
cdr3_aa: CASSKVASYDTGELFF
cdr3_nt: TGTGCCAGCAGTAAGGTGGCTAGCTACGACACCGGGGAGCTGTTTTTT

v_call: TRBV6-2/TRBV6-3
j_call: TRBJ2-3
cdr3_length: 15
d_call: TRBD2
cdr3_aa: CASSSREGVADTQYF
cdr3_nt: TGTGCCAGCAGTTCGCGGGAGGGGGTGGCAGATACGCAGTATTTT

v_call: TRBV3-1/TRBV3-2
j_call: TRBJ2-2
cdr3_length: 19
d_call: TRBD2
cdr3_aa: CASSQDLLAGVNGTGELFF
cdr3_nt: TGTGCCAGCAGCCAAGATCTACTAGCGGGAGTTAATGGCACCGGGGAGCTGTTTTTT

v_call: TRBV30
j_call: TRBJ2-5
cdr3_length: 13
d_call: TRBD2
cdr3_aa: CAWSWGLEETQYF
cdr3_nt: TGTGCCTGGAGTTGGGGACTAGAAGAGACCCAGTACTTC

v_call: TRBV6-5
j_call: TRBJ1-5
cdr3_length: 14
d_call: NA
cdr3_aa: CASRGEGTAQPQHF
cdr3_nt: TGTGCCAGCAGGGGGGAGGGGACGGCTCAGCCCCAGCATTTT

v_call: TRBV6-5
j_call: TRBJ2-5
cdr3_length: 13
d_call: NA
cdr3_aa: CASNGQPQETQYF
cdr3_nt: TGTGCCAGCAATGGACAGCCCCAAGAGACCCAGTACTTC

v_call: TRBV3-1/TRBV3-2
j_call: TRBJ2-1
cdr3_length: 13
d_call: TRBD1
cdr3_aa: CASSQNRGDEQFF
cdr3_nt: TGTGCCAGCAGCCAAAACAGGGGCGATGAGCAGTTCTTC

v_call: TRBV18
j_call: TRBJ1-3
cdr3_length: 14
d_call: TRBD1
cdr3_aa: CASSPRQGENTIYF
cdr3_nt: TGTGCCAGCTCACCCCGACAGGGGGAAAACACCATATATTTT

v_call: TRBV6-5
j_call: TRBJ2-2
cdr3_length: 15
d_call: NA
cdr3_aa: CASSYWGEGTGELFF
cdr3_nt: TGTGCCAGCAGTTACTGGGGGGAAGGCACCGGGGAGCTGTTTTTT

v_call: TRBV4-1
j_call: TRBJ1-5
cdr3_length: 14
d_call: NA
cdr3_aa: CASSAVQGNQPQHF
cdr3_nt: TGCGCCAGCAGCGCAGTGCAGGGCAACCAGCCCCAGCATTTT

v_call: TRBV11-3
j_call: TRBJ2-1
cdr3_length: 14
d_call: TRBD2
cdr3_aa: CASSLPSGSNEQFF
cdr3_nt: TGTGCCAGCAGCTTGCCTAGCGGGAGTAATGAGCAGTTCTTC

v_call: TRBV7-2
j_call: TRBJ2-3
cdr3_length: 16
d_call: TRBD2
cdr3_aa: CASSSTRLASTDTQYF
cdr3_nt: TGTGCCAGCAGTTCTACCCGACTAGCCAGCACAGATACGCAGTATTTT

v_call: TRBV5-1
j_call: TRBJ2-5
cdr3_length: 14
d_call: NA
cdr3_aa: CASSLVGDQETQYF
cdr3_nt: TGCGCCAGCAGCTTGGTAGGGGACCAAGAGACCCAGTACTTC

v_call: TRBV9
j_call: TRBJ2-7
cdr3_length: 14
d_call: NA
cdr3_aa: CASSVAGDLYEQYF
cdr3_nt: TGTGCCAGCAGCGTAGCCGGGGATCTCTACGAGCAGTACTTC

v_call: TRBV27
j_call: TRBJ2-3
cdr3_length: 14
d_call: NA
cdr3_aa: CASSSGSITDTQYF
cdr3_nt: TGTGCCAGCAGTTCCGGGAGTATCACAGATACGCAGTATTTT

v_call: TRBV5-1
j_call: TRBJ2-1
cdr3_length: 15
d_call: NA
cdr3_aa: CASSLGDMANNEQFF
cdr3_nt: TGCGCCAGCAGCTTGGGGGACATGGCAAACAATGAGCAGTTCTTC